The T cell receptor (beta chain) under discussion was sequenced for a study of T cell responses to AZD1222 COVID-19 vaccine. About the study: Some second doses came at about 4 weeks and others at about 12 weeks; these were pooled.

The assay was immunoSEQ multiplex PCR, and TCRdb's table has in-frame clones only and misses some. The sample has some 150,000 clones, approximately 94% seen once. Study-level findings and limits: The repertoires were collected only after the peak T cell response. The donor group comprised mostly white British people and more females; the analysis possibly underestimated clonal diversity.

Per germline, CDR1 DFQATT and CDR2 SNEGSKA (reference sequence). CDR3 length: 11 amino acids. Trimming stripped 3 bases from V and 8 bases from J, with 8 bases between. This clone was seen a few times. Antigen: not known. This specimen includes other DNA sequences encoding the same CDR3. The starting material was peripheral blood, obtained on day 0 of AZD1222 vaccination. This receptor was identified in an adult in good health. The genes are TRBV20-1 and TRBJ2-1; a possible D gene is TRBD1 (6 bases). The CDR3 DNA reads as TGCAGTGCTAGCAGGGGAGATGAGCAGTTCTTC. Its translation: CSASRGDEQFF.